This T cell receptor beta chain stems from a study of regulatory T cells in long-lasting Graves disease. Noted time point: newly diagnosed GD, antithyroid drugs for less than 3 months. There was RNA extracted from PBMCs, and the TCR library was made from it. Study results and limitations: Accuracy was perhaps lowered by the small sample size.

The sample holds many counts of this clonotype. Antigen: not known. HTBI primers from iRepertoire and Arm-PCR of CDR3 regions yielded the TCR beta libraries. A single record per CDR3 protein comes from TCRdb applying MiXCR to the multiplex PCR reads. The sample records some 600,000 distinct CDR3 sequences, about 15% being singletons. This sample was also put to use in a study of T cells in Graves' hyperthyroidism and ophthalmopathy.

The specimen comprised peripheral blood mononuclear cells (PBMCs), sampled at new diagnosis, from a patient treated with antithyroid drugs. This TCR was recovered from a man between 18 and 35 years old with Graves disease.

For the CDR3, the DNA is TGTGCCAGCAGCTTCGGACAGGGGGCTTCTAATGGCTACACCTTC. As protein: CASSFGQGASNGYTF. The rearrangement joins TRBV12-3 or TRBV12-4 to TRBJ1-2; 11 positions match TRBD1. This CDR3 has 15 amino acids. After removal of 6 bases from V and 6 bases from J, the junction contained 9 bases not matched to a gene.